What follows is one T cell receptor (beta chain) and its context. This record comes from a study of shared clonotypes between healthy human individuals. The germline V and J ends were trimmed by 8 bases and 5 bases, with 22 bases remaining between them. There are 15 residues in the CDR3. Germline V gene sequence: CDR1 WSHSY, CDR2 SAAADI. Sequenced by immunoSEQ multiplex PCR; TCRdb stores in-frame clones only, minus some. Of some 2,400,000 clones listed, under 97% are singletons. The source material was naive CD4+ T cells sorted from blood. The sample's subset: CD45RA+ positively selected. The receptor comes from a man between 18 and 35 years old in good health. The V gene is TRBV10-2, the J gene TRBJ2-7, with a possible D match to TRBD2 (6 bases). The CDR3 DNA is TGCGCCAGCTCCCCTCCCGGGAGAGTCGGGAACGAGCAGTACTTC. Its protein product is CASSPPGRVGNEQYF.